What follows are 29 T cell receptor beta chains derived from one specimen sequenced in a study of cytomegalovirus exposure and HLA in healthy donors. The PCR was carried out with 60 Vbeta primers and 13 Jbeta primers. Clones were sequenced by immunoSEQ multiplex PCR, and TCRdb holds only the in-frame ones, with some missing. Of some 190,000 clones listed, 70% to 80% are singletons. Material for sequencing was PBMCs. Source of these receptors: a woman between 25 and 40 years old in good health and CMV-seropositive.

This sequence joins TRBV25-1 and TRBJ1-2; possibly TRBD1 for D (6 bases). CDR3 length equals 14 residues. CDR1 is MGHDK and CDR2 is SYGVNS in the germline V gene. Trimming cost V 7 bases and J 2 bases, with 14 bases left between them. The CDR3 loop reads CASTRGGTNYGYTF. The CDR3 DNA is TGTGCCAGCACCCGAGGGGGAACGAACTATGGCTACACCTTC.

The chain is built from TRBV19 and TRBJ2-1; D might be TRBD1 (5 bases). In germline, CDR1 is LNHDA, CDR2 SQIVND (reference sequence). The length of the CDR3 is 17 residues. V dropped 4 bases and J dropped 3 bases, with 19 bases sitting between them. The CDR3 is CASSKSAGSSSYNEQFF. The CDR3, as DNA: TGTGCCAGTAGTAAATCGGCAGGGTCGTCCAGCTACAATGAGCAGTTCTTC.

This clone appeared a single time. The chain joins TRBV10-3 to TRBJ2-5; possible D gene TRBD1, 6 bases. This CDR3 has 13 amino acids. Germline lookup yields CDR1 ENHRY and CDR2 SYGVKD. The V gene lost 11 bases and the J gene lost 4 bases, with 17 bases spanning the gap. The CDR3 spells CASYSGVGETQYF. The CDR3 DNA reads TGTGCCTCTTACTCAGGGGTGGGAGAGACCCAGTACTTC.

The genes are TRBV5-5 and TRBJ2-2; 8 nucleotides line up with TRBD2. Germline loops: CDR1 SGHKS, CDR2 YYEKEE (reference sequence). Trimming cost V 4 bases and J 6 bases; bases outside gene matches: 2. This CDR3 is 13 amino acids long. The CDR3 sequence: CASSRGGPGELFF. As DNA, the CDR3 is TGTGCCAGCAGCCGGGGGGGTCCCGGGGAGCTGTTTTTT.

V usage is TRBV7-2 and J usage is TRBJ2-7, with TRBD2 matching 12 bases. Germline CDR1 SGHTA, CDR2 FQGNSA. The CDR3 spans 15 residues. V lost 3 bases, J lost 6 bases, and 6 bases stayed unmatched. CDR3 residues: CASSLATSGGGEQYF. The CDR3, as DNA: TGTGCCAGCAGCTTGGCGACTAGCGGGGGAGGCGAGCAGTACTTC.

This rearrangement joins TRBV4-2 to TRBJ1-2; D unresolved. Germline lookup yields CDR1 LGHNA and CDR2 YNFKEQ. The CDR3 is made up of 12 amino acids. Between the trimmed V and J ends, which lost 0 bases and 8 bases, there was a span of 7 bases. The CDR3 reads CASSQDRRGYTF. CDR3 DNA: TGTGCCAGCAGCCAAGATAGGAGAGGCTACACCTTC.

This chain links TRBV10-3 with TRBJ1-5; TRBD1 matches 7 bases. The CDR3 runs 14 residues. CDR1 and CDR2 from the germline V gene are ENHRY and SYGVKD. Trimming at V came to 3 bases and at J to 4 bases, leaving 3 bases not matched to a gene. As DNA, the CDR3 is TGTGCCATCAGTGAACAGGGGTTAAATCAGCCCCAGCATTTT. This sequence encodes CAISEQGLNQPQHF.

The chain is built from TRBV6-4 and TRBJ2-5, with 14 bases identical to TRBD2. J gave up 3 bases and V 0 bases, and 3 bases lay outside the gene matches. Germline V gene data show CDR1 as MRHNA and CDR2 as SNTAGT. This CDR3 comprises 17 residues. The CDR3 DNA follows: TGTGCCAGCAGTGACTCCCCGGGACTAGCGGGGGAAGAGACCCAGTACTTC. Translated: CASSDSPGLAGEETQYF.

J is TRBJ2-1 and V is TRBV28; 9 nucleotides line up with TRBD2. The CDR3 has 15 residues. CDR1 and CDR2 (germline): MDHEN, SYDVKM. Germline trimming cut 7 bases from V and 5 bases from J; bases unmatched to any gene: 9. The DNA of the CDR3 is TGTGCCAGCACTCCACCGGGACTAGCCGACAATGAGCAGTTCTTC. Protein: CASTPPGLADNEQFF.

This clone has only a few counts. This chain connects TRBV2 to TRBJ1-3; tentatively, D is TRBD1 (6 bases). Looked up from germline, CDR1 is SNHLY and CDR2 is FYNNEI. The CDR3 length is 13 residues. V was trimmed by 4 bases and J by 4 bases, leaving 8 bases between them. The CDR3: CASSGTVGNTIYF. In DNA form, the CDR3 reads TGTGCCAGCAGTGGGACAGTCGGAAACACCATATATTTT.

The CDR3 protein is CASSFAGVTGELFF. CDR3 bases: TGCGCCAGCAGCTTCGCGGGAGTCACCGGGGAGCTGTTTTTT. The chain carries TRBV5-1 and TRBJ2-2; 7 bases are shared with TRBD2. The CDR3 sequence is 14 residues long. Germline trimming cut 2 bases from V and 4 bases from J; bases unmatched to any gene: 2. Germline CDR1 reads SGHRS; CDR2 reads YFSETQ.

J is TRBJ2-3 and V is TRBV18; 14 bases match TRBD2. Germline V gene data show CDR1 as KGHSH and CDR2 as LQKENI. V shed 6 bases, J shed 2 bases, and the junction held 4 bases outside the gene matches. The CDR3 sequence is 16 residues long. The CDR3 loop reads CASSPGLAGVTDTQYF. In DNA, the CDR3 is TGTGCCAGCTCTCCGGGACTAGCGGGAGTCACAGATACGCAGTATTTT. Filled out from reference TRBV18 and TRBJ2-3, the complete variable domain reads NAGVMQNPRHLVRRRGQEARLRCSPMKGHSHVYWYRQLPEEGLKFMVYLQKENIIDESGMPKERFSAEFPKEGPSILRIQQVVRGDSAAYFCASSPGLAGVTDTQYFGPGTRLTVL.

The chain couples TRBV9 to TRBJ1-1, with a weak D call TRBD1 (6 bases). Trimming left V 4 bases short and J 1 base short, with 14 bases between. The CDR3 runs to 15 residues. Germline V gives CDR1 SGDLS, CDR2 YYNGEE. CDR3 residues: CASSRGGQSNTEAFF. The CDR3 bases are TGTGCCAGCAGCAGGGGGGGACAATCGAACACTGAAGCTTTCTTT.

This clone was observed once. V and J are TRBV2 and TRBJ1-2; D is uncertain. This CDR3 is built from 11 residues. The V end was cut by 3 bases, the J end by 14 bases, with 13 bases between. Germline V gene sequence: CDR1 SNHLY, CDR2 FYNNEI. The CDR3 sequence: CASSDFFTSTF. The CDR3, as DNA: TGTGCCAGCAGTGACTTTTTTACATCAACCTTC.

This clone was observed a single time. The genes are TRBV10-3 and TRBJ2-1; 10 positions agree with TRBD2. The germline CDR1 and CDR2 sequences are ENHRY and SYGVKD. V trimming: 7 bases; J trimming: 4 bases; junction bases outside the gene matches: 10. CDR3 length: 16 residues. Here the CDR3 DNA reads TGTGCCATCACCCAGTCGGGGACTAGCGAATACAATGAGCAGTTCTTC. As protein: CAITQSGTSEYNEQFF.

This chain links TRBV25-1 with TRBJ1-2; D gene unclear. In germline, CDR1 is MGHDK, CDR2 SYGVNS. V was trimmed by 2 bases and J by 2 bases, leaving 12 bases between them. The CDR3 consists of 15 residues. The CDR3 DNA is TGTGCCAGCAGTGAACGACACTCAACAAACTATGGCTACACCTTC. Protein product: CASSERHSTNYGYTF.

The genes are TRBV11-2 and TRBJ2-1, with 7 bases aligning to TRBD2. V lost 1 base and J lost 7; bases outside the gene matches: 7. The V gene's germline CDR1 is SGHAT and CDR2 FQNNGV. CDR3 length equals 15 residues. In nucleotides, the CDR3 is TGTGCCAGCAGCTTAGGGGGGGGGAGGAGGAATGAGCAGTTCTTC. It is translated as CASSLGGGRRNEQFF.

The chain links TRBV28 to TRBJ2-4; 8 bases align to TRBD2. The CDR3 loop spans 17 amino acids. Trimming cost V 3 bases and J 0 bases; bases outside gene matches: 7. CDR1 and CDR2 (germline): MDHEN, SYDVKM. CDR3 residues: CASSFGAAGVAKNIQYF. The CDR3 DNA reads as TGTGCCAGCAGTTTTGGGGCAGCGGGAGTAGCCAAAAACATTCAGTACTTC.

This clone came up a few times. J is TRBJ1-2 and V is TRBV28; 7 positions agree with TRBD1. The germline V gene encodes CDR1 MDHEN and CDR2 SYDVKM. This CDR3 is 13 amino acids long. The V gene end was trimmed by 5 bases and the J gene end by 7 bases; junction bases not matched to a gene: 7. The CDR3 region has the DNA TGTGCCAGCAGTCTCCGGGACAGTCGTGGCTACACCTTC. Translation: CASSLRDSRGYTF.

The chain combines TRBV27 with TRBJ1-3; no clear D. The CDR3 is made up of 17 amino acids. Germline-derived CDR1 and CDR2 are MNHEY and SMNVEV (reference sequence). The germline V and J ends were trimmed by 4 bases and 1 base, with 17 bases remaining between them. Here the CDR3 DNA reads TGTGCCAGCAGTTCATCCGGGAGACTTCTTTCTGGAAACACCATATATTTT. Translated: CASSSSGRLLSGNTIYF.

The chain couples TRBV7-6 to TRBJ2-7; a possible D gene is TRBD2 (6 bases). The germline CDR1 and CDR2 sequences are SGHVS and FNYEAQ. The CDR3 totals 15 residues. V lost 1 base and J lost 4, with 14 bases in between. The CDR3 here is CASSLGGGALYEQYF. Here the CDR3 DNA reads TGTGCCAGCAGCTTAGGAGGCGGGGCCCTGTACGAGCAGTACTTC.

The rearrangement joins TRBV5-1 to TRBJ1-2; D uncertain. Trimming shortened V by 1 base and J by 7 bases, and 17 bases separated the two germline ends. CDR3 length: 15 amino acids. Germline V gene lookup returns CDR1 SGHRS and CDR2 YFSETQ. CDR3 amino acids: CASSLPGGTSGGYTF. The CDR3 nucleotides read TGCGCCAGCAGCTTGCCCGGTGGCACCAGCGGTGGCTACACCTTC.

This rearrangement joins TRBV7-2 to TRBJ1-1, with a possible D match to TRBD1 (5 bases). V was pared by 8 bases and J by 3 bases, with 13 bases between. The V gene's germline CDR1 is SGHTA and CDR2 FQGNSA. The CDR3 runs 13 residues. The CDR3 bases are TGTGCCAGCGGCCTCGTCAGGGACACTGAAGCTTTCTTT. Amino acid sequence: CASGLVRDTEAFF.

This clone was counted a single time. V gene TRBV10-3 combines with J gene TRBJ2-5; 9 nucleotides agree with TRBD1. With V trimmed by 0 bases and J by 5 bases, 4 bases remained unmatched. Germline V gene lookup returns CDR1 ENHRY and CDR2 SYGVKD. The CDR3 spans 15 residues. The CDR3 sequence: CAISESGQGRETQYF. In DNA, the CDR3 is TGTGCCATCAGTGAGTCGGGACAGGGAAGGGAGACCCAGTACTTC.

This clone appeared a single time. The genes are TRBV5-1 and TRBJ2-1; TRBD2 matches 12 bases. The V segment lost 0 bases and the J segment 7 bases; nucleotides outside the gene matches: 2. The CDR3 has 15 residues. Germline V CDR1 and CDR2: SGHRS, YFSETQ. The CDR3 loop reads CASSLATSGSNEQFF. The DNA for the CDR3 is TGCGCCAGCAGCTTGGCGACTAGCGGGAGTAATGAGCAGTTCTTC.

This clone was observed a handful of times. This chain connects TRBV5-4 to TRBJ2-7; D may be TRBD1 (7 bases). Germline loops: CDR1 SGHNT, CDR2 YYREEE (reference sequence). V lost 6 bases to trimming and J lost 9 bases, with 22 bases between them. The CDR3 covers 14 residues. In DNA, the CDR3 is TGTGCCAGCAACCCACGGACAGGCGTGGGGGGGCAGTACTTC. Translating gives CASNPRTGVGGQYF.

The chain has TRBV19 and TRBJ2-4; a possible D gene is TRBD1 (6 bases). The CDR3 length is 16 residues. Trimming stripped 1 base from V and 2 bases from J, with 12 bases between. Germline V gene data show CDR1 as LNHDA and CDR2 as SQIVND (reference sequence). CDR3 sequence (DNA): TGTGCCAGTAGTATAGCATCAGGGGCCTCCAAAAACATTCAGTACTTC. Its translation is CASSIASGASKNIQYF.

Worth noting for this clone: The germline gene is not matched at one end of the junction; a read error may be the cause. This chain joins TRBV20-1 and TRBJ1-1; D is undetermined. CDR1 is DFQATT and CDR2 is SNEGSKA in the germline V gene (reference sequence). The CDR3 is 11 residues long. The CDR3 region is CSAREATEAFF. CDR3 in DNA: TGCAGCGCTAGAGAGGCCACTGAAGCTTTCTTT.

The chain is built from TRBV5-4 and TRBJ1-2, with TRBD1 matching 9 bases. The CDR3 loop spans 17 amino acids. Germline CDR1 SGHNT, CDR2 YYREEE (reference sequence). J lost 3 bases, V lost 5 bases, and 14 bases had no gene match. The CDR3 DNA reads as TGTGCCAGCAGTCCAGGGGCACCGGGACAGGGTGACTATGGCTACACCTTC. The encoded protein is CASSPGAPGQGDYGYTF. Full variable domain (missing parts from reference TRBV5-4 and TRBJ1-2): ETGVTQSPTHLIKTRGQQVTLRCSSQSGHNTVSWYQQALGQGPQFIFQYYREEENGRGNFPPRFSGLQFPNYSSELNVNALELDDSALYLCASSPGAPGQGDYGYTFGSGTRLTVV.